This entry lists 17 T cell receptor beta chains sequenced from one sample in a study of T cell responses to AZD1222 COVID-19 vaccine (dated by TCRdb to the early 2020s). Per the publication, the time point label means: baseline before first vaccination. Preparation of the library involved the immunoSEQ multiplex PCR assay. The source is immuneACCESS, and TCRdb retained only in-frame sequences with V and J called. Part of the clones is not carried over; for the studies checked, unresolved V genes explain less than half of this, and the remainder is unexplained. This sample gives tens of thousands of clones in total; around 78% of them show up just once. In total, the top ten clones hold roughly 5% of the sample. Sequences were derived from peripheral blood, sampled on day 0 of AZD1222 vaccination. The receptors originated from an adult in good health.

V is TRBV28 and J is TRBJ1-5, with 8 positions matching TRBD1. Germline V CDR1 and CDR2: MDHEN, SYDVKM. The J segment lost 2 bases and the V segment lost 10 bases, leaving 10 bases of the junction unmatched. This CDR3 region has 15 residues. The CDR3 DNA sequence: TGTGCCACCGTGAACAGGGGGGTGGGCAATCAGCCCCAGCATTTT. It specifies CATVNRGVGNQPQHF.

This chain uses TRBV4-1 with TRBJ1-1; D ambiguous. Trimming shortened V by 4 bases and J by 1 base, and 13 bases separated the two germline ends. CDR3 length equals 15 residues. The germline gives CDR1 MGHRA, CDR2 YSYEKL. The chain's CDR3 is CASSLLDGWNTEAFF. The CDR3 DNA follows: TGCGCCAGCAGCCTCCTGGACGGGTGGAACACTGAAGCTTTCTTT.

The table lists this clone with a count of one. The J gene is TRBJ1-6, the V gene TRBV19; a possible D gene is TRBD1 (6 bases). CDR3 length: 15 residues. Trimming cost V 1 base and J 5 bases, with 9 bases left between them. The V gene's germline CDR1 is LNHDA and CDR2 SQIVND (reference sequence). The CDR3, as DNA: TGTGCCAGTAGTATAGCCACAGGGAATAATTCACCCCTCCACTTT. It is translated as CASSIATGNNSPLHF.

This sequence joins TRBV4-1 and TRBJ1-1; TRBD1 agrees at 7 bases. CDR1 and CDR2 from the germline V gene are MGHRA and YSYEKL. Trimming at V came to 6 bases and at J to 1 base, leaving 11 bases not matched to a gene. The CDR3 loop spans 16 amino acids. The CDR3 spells CASSQGQGGSNTEAFF. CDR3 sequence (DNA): TGCGCCAGCAGTCAGGGGCAGGGGGGGTCGAACACTGAAGCTTTCTTT.

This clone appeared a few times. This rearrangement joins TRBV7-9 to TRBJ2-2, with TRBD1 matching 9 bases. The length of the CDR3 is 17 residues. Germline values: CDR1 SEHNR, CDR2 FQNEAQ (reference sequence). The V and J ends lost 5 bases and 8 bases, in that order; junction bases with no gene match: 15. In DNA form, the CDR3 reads TGTGCCAGCAGCCCCGGGACAGGGCGCGGTATAGTGGGGGAGCTGTTTTTT. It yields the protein CASSPGTGRGIVGELFF. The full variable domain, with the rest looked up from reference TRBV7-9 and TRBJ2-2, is DTGVSQNPRHKITKRGQNVTFRCDPISEHNRLYWYRQTLGQGPEFLTYFQNEAQLEKSRLLSDRFSAERPKGSFSTLEIQRTEQGDSAMYLCASSPGTGRGIVGELFFGEGSRLTVL.

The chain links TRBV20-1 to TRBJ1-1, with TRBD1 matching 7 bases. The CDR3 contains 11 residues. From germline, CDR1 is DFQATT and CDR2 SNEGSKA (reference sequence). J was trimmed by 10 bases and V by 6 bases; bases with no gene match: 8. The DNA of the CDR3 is TGCAGTGCCCCGGACCAGGGGGGAGCTTTCTTT. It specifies CSAPDQGGAFF.

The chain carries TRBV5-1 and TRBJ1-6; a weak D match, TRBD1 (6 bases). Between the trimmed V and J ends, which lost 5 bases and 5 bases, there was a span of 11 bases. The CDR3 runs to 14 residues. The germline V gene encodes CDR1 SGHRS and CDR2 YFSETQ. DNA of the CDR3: TGCGCCAGCAGGCGACAGGCAGATAATTCACCCCTCCACTTT. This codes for CASRRQADNSPLHF.

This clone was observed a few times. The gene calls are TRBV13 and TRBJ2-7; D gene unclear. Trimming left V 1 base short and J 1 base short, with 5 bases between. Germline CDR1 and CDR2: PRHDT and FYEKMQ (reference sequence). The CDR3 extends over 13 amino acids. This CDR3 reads CASSLEMSYEQYF. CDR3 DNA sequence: TGTGCCAGCAGCTTAGAAATGTCCTACGAGCAGTACTTC.

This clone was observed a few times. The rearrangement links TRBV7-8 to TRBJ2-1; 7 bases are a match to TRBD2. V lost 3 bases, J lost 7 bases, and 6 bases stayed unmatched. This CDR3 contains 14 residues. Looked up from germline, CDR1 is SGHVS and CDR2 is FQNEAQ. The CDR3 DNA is TGTGCCAGCAGCTTTCGGGGCGGGGGAAATGAGCAGTTCTTC. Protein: CASSFRGGGNEQFF.

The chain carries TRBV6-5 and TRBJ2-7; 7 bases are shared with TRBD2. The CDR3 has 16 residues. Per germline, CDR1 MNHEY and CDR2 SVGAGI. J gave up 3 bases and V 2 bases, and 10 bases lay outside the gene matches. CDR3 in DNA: TGTGCCAGCAGTTACCTTGGCGGGGGTGATAACTACGAGCAGTACTTC. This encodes CASSYLGGGDNYEQYF.

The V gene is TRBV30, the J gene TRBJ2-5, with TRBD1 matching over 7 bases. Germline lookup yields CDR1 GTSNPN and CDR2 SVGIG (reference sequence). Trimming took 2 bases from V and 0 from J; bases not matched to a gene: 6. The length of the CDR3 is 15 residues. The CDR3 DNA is TGTGCCTGGAGTAAGGGGGCCTCGTACCAAGAGACCCAGTACTTC. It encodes CAWSKGASYQETQYF.

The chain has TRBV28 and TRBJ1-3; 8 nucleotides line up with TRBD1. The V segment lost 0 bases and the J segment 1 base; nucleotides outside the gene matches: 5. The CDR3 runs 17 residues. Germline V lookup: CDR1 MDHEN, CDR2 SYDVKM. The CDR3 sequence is CASSLWQGAPSGNTIYF. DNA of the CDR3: TGTGCCAGCAGTTTATGGCAGGGGGCGCCGTCTGGAAACACCATATATTTT.

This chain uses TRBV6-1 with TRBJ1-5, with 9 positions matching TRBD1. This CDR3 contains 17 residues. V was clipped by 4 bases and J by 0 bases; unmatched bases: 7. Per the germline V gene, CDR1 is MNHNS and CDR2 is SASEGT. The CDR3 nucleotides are TGTGCCAGCAGTGGGCAACAGGGGGCCTATAGCAATCAGCCCCAGCATTTT. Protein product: CASSGQQGAYSNQPQHF.

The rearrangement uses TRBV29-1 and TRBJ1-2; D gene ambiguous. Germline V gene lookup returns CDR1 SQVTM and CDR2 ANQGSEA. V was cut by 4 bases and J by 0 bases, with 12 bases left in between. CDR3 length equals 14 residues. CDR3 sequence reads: CSVAVAVANYGYTF. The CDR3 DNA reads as TGCAGCGTTGCTGTGGCGGTGGCTAACTATGGCTACACCTTC.

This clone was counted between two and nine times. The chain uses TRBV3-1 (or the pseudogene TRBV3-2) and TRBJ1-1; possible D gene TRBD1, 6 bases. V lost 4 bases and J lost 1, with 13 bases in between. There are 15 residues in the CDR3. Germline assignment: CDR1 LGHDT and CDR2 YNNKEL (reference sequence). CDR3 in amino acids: CASSPQGLPNTEAFF. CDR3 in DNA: TGTGCCAGCAGCCCACAGGGACTACCGAACACTGAAGCTTTCTTT.

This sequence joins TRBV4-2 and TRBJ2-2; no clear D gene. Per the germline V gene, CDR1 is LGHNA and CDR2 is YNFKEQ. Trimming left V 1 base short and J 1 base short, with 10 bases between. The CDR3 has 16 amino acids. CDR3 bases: TGTGCCAGCAGCCAAGTGGAGAGCGTGAACACCGGGGAGCTGTTTTTT. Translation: CASSQVESVNTGELFF.

CDR3 coding DNA: TGTGCCAGCTCACCGGACCGGGGCTATGGCTACACCTTC. It specifies CASSPDRGYGYTF. The chain joins TRBV18 to TRBJ1-2; no clear D. Per the germline V gene, CDR1 is KGHSH and CDR2 is LQKENI. The CDR3 is made up of 13 amino acids. Trimming removed 3 bases at V and 4 bases at J, with 9 bases between.